What follows describes a single T cell receptor beta chain. As handled by the study authors: Estimation of nucleated cell counts was performed using reference gene primer amplification. TCRdb's table, derived via immunoSEQ multiplex PCR, lists solely in-frame clones and lacks some. The DNA gave D and trimming, while V, J and clone size come from that table. This sample carries about 370,000 clones, 80% to 90% of them seen once, and the ten largest clones take roughly 0.99%. The CDR3 loop spans 16 amino acids. The trim removed 5 bases at V and 5 bases at J, leaving 12 bases unmatched. Germline V gene lookup returns CDR1 SGHTA and CDR2 FQGNSA. The data originate from a study of blood T cell repertoires in COVID-19. Background on the study: Italy, Spain and the United States were the sources of the convalescent and acute COVID-19 samples.

Membership in each cohort depended on participant-reported clinical history. This chain links TRBV7-2 with TRBJ1-2, with 9 bases identical to TRBD1. Sequencing was carried out using PBMCs or T cells enriched from blood (not recorded which). This TCR was sampled from a man aged 18 to 29 who had recovered from COVID-19. CDR3 in amino acids: CASSRTGTGIRYGYTF. CDR3 sequence (DNA): TGTGCCAGCAGCCGGACCGGGACAGGGATTCGGTATGGCTACACCTTC.